The clone carrying this TCR beta chain was picked up a small number of times. Its antigen is unidentified. The record originates from a study of T cells after yellow fever vaccination. General observations from the study: A large majority of primary-vaccination clones showed up again after the booster (approximately 95% CD4, around 90% CD8).

This CDR3 has 17 residues. Trimming took 6 bases from V and 0 from J, leaving 18 bases between them. The germline V gene has CDR1 MGHRA and CDR2 YSYEKL. MiXCR was run by TCRdb on the 5' RACE reads, yielding one entry per CDR3 protein. The sample records some 220,000 distinct CDR3 sequences, roughly 3% being singletons. This chain joins TRBV4-1 and TRBJ2-1; maybe TRBD1 (5 bases). The receptor comes from a man aged 18 to 29 who received the YFV17D yellow fever vaccine. Sample: CD4+ T cells sorted from PBMCs, taken 10 days after the yellow fever booster vaccination. The CDR3 region is CASSPSWGRSSYNEQFF. DNA for the CDR3: TGCGCCAGCAGTCCGTCGTGGGGCCGGAGCTCCTACAATGAGCAGTTCTTC.